These 31 T cell receptor beta chains were all obtained from the same sample, sequenced in a study of technical replicates of blood from a few donors. The table came from immunoSEQ multiplex PCR; TCRdb's copy has only in-frame clones and leaves some out. The data contain tens of thousands of clones, 98% of them seen just once; the ten biggest clones take up approximately 0.15%. Sequencing was done on a sample of T cells isolated from PBMCs. The receptors stem from a human donor in good health.

The chain couples TRBV19 to TRBJ1-4; a possible D gene is TRBD1 (5 bases). CDR1 and CDR2 from the germline V gene are LNHDA and SQIVND (reference sequence). This CDR3 spans 16 amino acids. Trimming removed 6 bases at V and 8 bases at J, with 22 bases between. The CDR3 loop reads CASRTRGADLGEKLFF. CDR3 bases: TGTGCCAGTAGGACACGCGGGGCCGACCTAGGGGAAAAACTGTTTTTT.

The chain employs TRBV10-2 and TRBJ1-1; D gene ambiguous. CDR1 is WSHSY, CDR2 SAAADI, per germline. V lost 4 bases to trimming and J lost 1 base, with 10 bases between them. The CDR3 is 14 residues long. DNA of the CDR3: TGCGCCAGCAGTGGGGTGGCGGCGAACACTGAAGCTTTCTTT. Translating it yields CASSGVAANTEAFF.

The rearrangement uses TRBV19 and TRBJ2-2; 10 nucleotides line up with TRBD1. Germline values: CDR1 LNHDA, CDR2 SQIVND (reference sequence). This CDR3 spans 16 amino acids. V shed 6 bases and J 0 bases; nucleotides not matched to a gene: 4. The CDR3, as DNA: TGTGCCAGTAGGACAGGGGGCATTTCGAACACCGGGGAGCTGTTTTTT. Protein: CASRTGGISNTGELFF.

The chain recombines TRBV2 with TRBJ2-1; 8 bases match TRBD1. Germline V gene sequence: CDR1 SNHLY, CDR2 FYNNEI. V gave up 3 bases and J gave up 7 bases; unmatched junction bases: 8. This CDR3 region has 15 residues. The CDR3 DNA follows: TGTGCCAGCAGTGACGAGACAGGGGAGCGGAATGAGCAGTTCTTC. This encodes CASSDETGERNEQFF.

V is TRBV29-1 and J is TRBJ2-5; no clear D gene. The V gene lost 4 bases and the J gene lost 5 bases, with 17 bases spanning the gap. From germline, CDR1 is SQVTM and CDR2 ANQGSEA. The CDR3 consists of 14 residues. For the CDR3, the DNA is TGCAGCGTTGTCGTAACCACTGAATGGGAGACCCAGTACTTC. It is translated as CSVVVTTEWETQYF.

This clone has just one count. The rearrangement uses TRBV2 and TRBJ1-3, with 8 bases that match TRBD1. CDR1 SNHLY and CDR2 FYNNEI come from the germline V gene. V lost 2 bases to trimming and J lost 3 bases; unmatched junction nucleotides: 3. The CDR3 runs 15 residues. The CDR3 region is CASSETGGNGNTIYF. CDR3 DNA: TGTGCCAGCAGTGAAACAGGGGGGAATGGAAACACCATATATTTT.

The chain recombines TRBV9 with TRBJ1-5; D is unresolved. Trimming pared 0 bases from V and 7 bases from J, leaving 14 bases between. There are 15 residues in the CDR3. In germline, CDR1 is SGDLS, CDR2 YYNGEE. CDR3 DNA: TGTGCCAGCAGCGTAGAGTCACGAGTTAACCAGCCCCAGCATTTT. Protein: CASSVESRVNQPQHF.

This clone has a single count. The chain recombines TRBV5-1 with TRBJ1-1; D may be TRBD1 (6 bases). The CDR3 has 14 residues. The germline CDR1 and CDR2 sequences are SGHRS and YFSETQ. V lost 6 bases, J lost 4 bases, and 16 bases lay in between. CDR3: CASTLSGQFTEAFF. CDR3 in DNA: TGCGCCAGCACCCTGAGCGGACAGTTCACTGAAGCTTTCTTT.

The count of this clone is one. The chain has TRBV7-9 and TRBJ2-7; 7 bases line up with TRBD1. Losses at the gene ends were 5 bases for V and 5 bases for J; bases not matched to a gene: 12. Germline V gene sequence: CDR1 SEHNR, CDR2 FQNEAQ (reference sequence). This CDR3 has 15 amino acids. The CDR3 nucleotides are TGTGCCAGCAGCCCGAGGGGGCTAGGGTGGGACGAGCAGTACTTC. It encodes CASSPRGLGWDEQYF.

V usage is TRBV11-3 and J usage is TRBJ1-1; 9 nucleotides match TRBD1. CDR3 length: 13 residues. With V trimmed by 5 bases and J by 8 bases, 6 bases remained unmatched. Germline loops: CDR1 SGHNT, CDR2 YENEEA. CDR3 region: CASSAHRGQEAFF. CDR3 sequence (DNA): TGTGCCAGCAGCGCCCACAGGGGGCAAGAAGCTTTCTTT.

V is TRBV2 and J is TRBJ2-5; 11 bases align to TRBD2. The trim removed 6 bases at V and 7 bases at J, leaving 10 bases unmatched. The CDR3 is 15 amino acids. Germline V CDR1 and CDR2: SNHLY, FYNNEI. The CDR3 is CASRGTSGTRGTQYF. The CDR3 nucleotides are TGTGCCAGCAGGGGGACTAGCGGAACTAGAGGGACCCAGTACTTC.

The chain carries TRBV27 and TRBJ1-4; D gene unclear. The germline CDR1 and CDR2 sequences are MNHEY and SMNVEV (reference sequence). This CDR3 has 13 amino acids. V was trimmed by 5 bases and J by 14 bases, leaving 18 bases between them. CDR3: CASSPRTSVELFF. The CDR3 bases are TGTGCCAGCAGTCCACGGACTAGTGTTGAGCTGTTTTTT.

The chain has TRBV11-2 and TRBJ2-3; D possibly corresponds to TRBD2 (6 bases). This CDR3 is 15 amino acids long. Looked up from germline, CDR1 is SGHAT and CDR2 is FQNNGV. Trimming left V 3 bases short and J 0 bases short, with 10 bases between. CDR3 loop: CASSFTSTSTDTQYF. CDR3 in DNA: TGTGCCAGCAGCTTCACTAGCACTAGCACAGATACGCAGTATTTT.

The gene calls are TRBV6-5 and TRBJ2-1; 9 nucleotides line up with TRBD1. CDR1 is MNHEY and CDR2 is SVGAGI in the germline V gene. V shed 6 bases and J 6 bases; nucleotides not matched to a gene: 6. The CDR3 consists of 14 residues. CDR3 protein: CASSPGTGFNEQFF. The CDR3 DNA sequence: TGTGCCAGCAGCCCCGGGACAGGGTTCAATGAGCAGTTCTTC.

CDR3 in amino acids: CATSRNSGTGGNEQFF. DNA for the CDR3: TGTGCCACCAGCAGGAATTCCGGGACAGGGGGCAATGAGCAGTTCTTC. The chain employs TRBV15 and TRBJ2-1, with 11 bases matching TRBD1. The germline gives CDR1 LNHNV, CDR2 YYDKDF (reference sequence). Unmatched junction bases numbered 7, after V lost 3 bases and J lost 6 bases. The CDR3 spans 16 residues.

The V and J genes are TRBV28 and TRBJ2-3, with 9 bases matching TRBD2. V was clipped by 6 bases and J by 5 bases; unmatched bases: 9. The CDR3 runs to 15 residues. Germline V gives CDR1 MDHEN, CDR2 SYDVKM. The CDR3 coding sequence is TGTGCCAGCAGAAGAGCGGGAGGCCGGGTAGATACGCAGTATTTT. Its translation: CASRRAGGRVDTQYF. Together with reference TRBV28 and TRBJ2-3, the CDR3 gives the full variable domain: DVKVTQSSRYLVKRTGEKVFLECVQDMDHENMFWYRQDPGLGLRLIYFSYDVKMKEKGDIPEGYSVSREKKERFSLILESASTNQTSMYLCASRRAGGRVDTQYFGPGTRLTVL.

V is TRBV5-1 and J is TRBJ2-1; maybe TRBD2 (5 bases). Germline V gene sequence: CDR1 SGHRS, CDR2 YFSETQ. This CDR3 comprises 15 residues. The V end was cut by 2 bases, the J end by 6 bases, with 15 bases between. CDR3 loop: CASSFEGRFGNEQFF. The CDR3 nucleotides read TGCGCCAGCAGCTTTGAGGGAAGGTTCGGCAATGAGCAGTTCTTC.

J is TRBJ2-5 and V is TRBV6-1; D uncertain. Germline lookup yields CDR1 MNHNS and CDR2 SASEGT. V lost 4 bases, J lost 2 bases, and 8 bases lay in between. CDR3 length: 13 amino acids. CDR3 loop: CASSAPGQETQYF. CDR3 sequence (DNA): TGTGCCAGCAGTGCCCCCGGGCAAGAGACCCAGTACTTC.

The V and J genes are TRBV13 and TRBJ2-7, with D possibly matching TRBD1 (6 bases). The CDR3 is made up of 12 amino acids. Germline CDR1 PRHDT, CDR2 FYEKMQ (reference sequence). V lost 5 bases and J lost 5, with 10 bases in between. The CDR3: CASSQRQDEQYF. In DNA form, the CDR3 reads TGTGCCAGCAGCCAGAGACAGGACGAGCAGTACTTC.

The V gene is TRBV6-5, the J gene TRBJ2-5; the D is unclear. Trimming took 7 bases from V and 2 from J, leaving 8 bases between them. The V gene's germline CDR1 is MNHEY and CDR2 SVGAGI. This CDR3 comprises 12 residues. The CDR3 coding sequence is TGTGCCAGCATGAGTTTACAAGAGACCCAGTACTTC. Amino acid sequence: CASMSLQETQYF.

The V gene is TRBV19, the J gene TRBJ2-1; TRBD2 agrees at 8 bases. After removal of 0 bases from V and 2 bases from J, the junction contained 6 bases not matched to a gene. In germline, CDR1 is LNHDA, CDR2 SQIVND (reference sequence). CDR3 length equals 17 residues. The CDR3 loop reads CASSIEGLVFTYNEQFF. Written as DNA, the CDR3 is TGTGCCAGTAGTATAGAGGGACTAGTTTTTACCTACAATGAGCAGTTCTTC.

The chain combines TRBV9 with TRBJ1-2, with D hard to call. The CDR3 covers 15 residues. V was clipped by 3 bases and J by 5 bases, with 17 bases between them. Germline assignment: CDR1 SGDLS and CDR2 YYNGEE. The CDR3 region has the DNA TGTGCCAGCAGCGCCCCGACACTGTCGGGGTATGGCTACACCTTC. It is translated as CASSAPTLSGYGYTF.

The chain couples TRBV30 to TRBJ1-5; tentatively, D is TRBD1 (5 bases). The V end lost 3 bases, the J end lost 2 bases, and 11 bases lay between the germline ends. The length of the CDR3 is 14 residues. Per the germline V gene, CDR1 is GTSNPN and CDR2 is SVGIG (reference sequence). CDR3 in DNA: TGTGCCTGGAGGCTCCCGGGGGGCAATCAGCCCCAGCATTTT. Encoded protein: CAWRLPGGNQPQHF.

The chain employs TRBV5-6 and TRBJ2-7; 9 bases are a match to TRBD1. Unmatched junction bases numbered 2, after V lost 1 base and J lost 0 bases. The CDR3 contains 15 residues. The germline V gene encodes CDR1 SGHDT and CDR2 YYEEEE. CDR3 nucleotide sequence: TGTGCCAGCAGCTTGTGGGACAGGGACTCCTACGAGCAGTACTTC. This encodes CASSLWDRDSYEQYF.

This sequence joins TRBV2 and TRBJ1-1; tentative D call: TRBD1 (5 bases). Per the germline V gene, CDR1 is SNHLY and CDR2 is FYNNEI. V dropped 7 bases and J dropped 7 bases, with 25 bases sitting between them. This CDR3 has 16 amino acids. The CDR3 loop is CASMGRGGSTLSEAFF. The CDR3 DNA follows: TGTGCCAGCATGGGGCGCGGGGGGAGCACTCTCAGTGAAGCTTTCTTT.

The rearrangement joins TRBV30 to TRBJ2-7, with 8 bases identical to TRBD1. This CDR3 has 13 residues. The germline V gene has CDR1 GTSNPN and CDR2 SVGIG (reference sequence). V gave up 1 base and J gave up 5 bases; unmatched junction bases: 4. Here the CDR3 reads CAWSGYRGDEQYF. The CDR3 bases are TGTGCCTGGAGTGGGTACAGGGGGGACGAGCAGTACTTC. Full variable domain (missing parts from reference TRBV30 and TRBJ2-7): SQTIHQWPATLVQPVGSPLSLECTVEGTSNPNLYWYRQAAGRGLQLLFYSVGIGQISSEVPQNLSASRPQDRQFILSSKKLLLSDSGFYLCAWSGYRGDEQYFGPGTRLTVT.

The chain carries TRBV5-1 and TRBJ2-3, with TRBD1 matching 8 bases. Trimming at V came to 2 bases and at J to 2 bases, leaving 7 bases not matched to a gene. Germline CDR1 is SGHRS and CDR2 is YFSETQ. The CDR3 is 16 residues long. The CDR3 loop is CASSFTGGLVTDTQYF. CDR3 DNA: TGCGCCAGCAGCTTTACAGGGGGACTCGTCACAGATACGCAGTATTTT. Together with reference TRBV5-1 and TRBJ2-3, the CDR3 gives the full variable domain: KAGVTQTPRYLIKTRGQQVTLSCSPISGHRSVSWYQQTPGQGLQFLFEYFSETQRNKGNFPGRFSGRQFSNSRSEMNVSTLELGDSALYLCASSFTGGLVTDTQYFGPGTRLTVL.

This clone was recorded once. This chain links TRBV27 with TRBJ2-1; 8 positions match TRBD2. CDR3 length: 18 residues. Germline lookup yields CDR1 MNHEY and CDR2 SMNVEV (reference sequence). Trimming removed 0 bases from V and 4 bases from J; junction bases left unmatched: 11. The CDR3 sequence: CASSLSNRGVAGYNEQFF. CDR3 nucleotide sequence: TGTGCCAGCAGTTTATCGAATCGGGGAGTAGCGGGGTACAATGAGCAGTTCTTC.

The rearrangement joins TRBV9 to TRBJ2-7; possibly TRBD2 for D (6 bases). The CDR3 has 15 amino acids. Germline V CDR1 and CDR2: SGDLS, YYNGEE. Trimming cost V 4 bases and J 7 bases, with 21 bases left between them. Here the CDR3 DNA reads TGTGCCAGCAGCCCGGGCGGAGGGTATTCGGGTGAGCAGTACTTC. The encoded protein is CASSPGGGYSGEQYF.

V gene TRBV30 combines with J gene TRBJ1-6; D not certain. CDR1 GTSNPN and CDR2 SVGIG come from the germline V gene (reference sequence). V shed 0 bases and J shed 9 bases, with 12 bases lying between them. CDR3 length: 14 amino acids. Here the CDR3 DNA reads TGTGCCTGGAGTGTACTTTGGCCGGGTTCACCCCTCCACTTT. Translation: CAWSVLWPGSPLHF.

The genes are TRBV29-1 and TRBJ2-7; maybe TRBD2 (5 bases). The V gene lost 5 bases and the J gene lost 3 bases, with 17 bases spanning the gap. Per germline, CDR1 SQVTM and CDR2 ANQGSEA. CDR3 length: 14 residues. Here the CDR3 DNA reads TGCAGCGTTATCGTGGGAGTCCAGAGCTACGAGCAGTACTTC. It encodes CSVIVGVQSYEQYF.